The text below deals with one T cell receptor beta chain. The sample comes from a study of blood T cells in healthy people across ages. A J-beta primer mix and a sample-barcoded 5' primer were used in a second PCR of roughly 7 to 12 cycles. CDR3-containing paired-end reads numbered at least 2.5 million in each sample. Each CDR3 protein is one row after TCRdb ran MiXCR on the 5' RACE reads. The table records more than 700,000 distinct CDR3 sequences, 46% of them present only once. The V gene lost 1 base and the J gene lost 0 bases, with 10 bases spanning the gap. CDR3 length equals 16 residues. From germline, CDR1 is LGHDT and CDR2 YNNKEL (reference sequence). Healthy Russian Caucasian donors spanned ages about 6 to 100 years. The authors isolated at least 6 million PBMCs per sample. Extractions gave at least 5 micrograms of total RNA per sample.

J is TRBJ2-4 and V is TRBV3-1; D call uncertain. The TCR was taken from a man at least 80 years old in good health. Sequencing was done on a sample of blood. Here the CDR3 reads CASSQGKPLAKNIQYF. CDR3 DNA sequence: TGTGCCAGCAGCCAAGGGAAACCCTTAGCCAAAAACATTCAGTACTTC.